This TCR beta chain was sequenced for a study of beta chain features in type 1 diabetes. Turning to the study itself: Taken together, all samples contributed around 100,000,000 examined sorted cells.

The authors reverse transcribed all of the isolated RNA, so sequencing captured expressed TCRB transcripts. Some clones are missing from TCRdb's copy, which holds only in-frame ones; the method was immunoSEQ multiplex PCR. The sample lists approximately 270,000 clones; roughly an eighth were seen once. Study results and limitations: For TCRB rearrangement, an influence of HLA type remained unresolved here. Sampled from patients, naive, central memory and Treg TCRB repertoires appeared more similar than those sampled from healthy donors. Moderate yet significant TCRB CDR3 shortening was seen in Type 1 diabetes patients in all four CD4+ subsets.

This clone was counted only a few times. Its specificity is not known. Sorted cells reached over 95% purity in every population. The receptor was isolated from a man aged 30-40 years with type 1 diabetes. The sequencing sample was made of naive CD4+ T cells from blood.

The CDR3 nucleotides read TGTGCCAGCATTAGGACAGGCAATCAGCCCCAGCATTTT. Residues: CASIRTGNQPQHF. The V gene is TRBV28, the J gene TRBJ1-5, with D perhaps TRBD1 (6 bases). CDR3 length: 13 amino acids. Trimming left V 7 bases short and J 2 bases short, with 9 bases between. In germline, CDR1 is MDHEN, CDR2 SYDVKM.